The 21 T cell receptor beta chains in this list originate from one sample, sequenced in a study of T cell responses to AZD1222 COVID-19 vaccine. Some clones are missing from TCRdb's copy, which holds only in-frame ones; the method was immunoSEQ multiplex PCR. The table lists approximately 140,000 clones, 91% of them singletons. Sequenced here: peripheral blood, sampled on day 0 of AZD1222 vaccination. The source of these receptors is an adult in good health.

The chain employs TRBV11-3 and TRBJ2-7, with 10 bases lining up with TRBD1. Unmatched junction bases numbered 10, after V lost 7 bases and J lost 4 bases. The CDR3 loop spans 15 amino acids. In germline, CDR1 is SGHNT, CDR2 YENEEA. In DNA, the CDR3 is TGTGCCAGCAACTATGGACAGGGGGAATGTTACGAGCAGTACTTC. This encodes CASNYGQGECYEQYF. The whole variable domain, remainder taken from reference TRBV11-3 and TRBJ2-7, is EAGVVQSPRYKIIEKKQPVAFWCNPISGHNTLYWYLQNLGQGPELLIRYENEEAVDDSQLPKDRFSAERLKGVDSTLKIQPAELGDSAVYLCASNYGQGECYEQYFGPGTRLTVT.

The chain links TRBV7-2 to TRBJ2-7; D unclear. The germline gives CDR1 SGHTA, CDR2 FQGNSA. Trimming took 1 base from V and 3 from J, leaving 7 bases between them. CDR3 length: 13 residues. The CDR3 sequence: CASSLDIYYEQYF. For the CDR3, the DNA is TGTGCCAGCAGCTTAGACATTTACTACGAGCAGTACTTC. Full variable domain (remainder filled in from reference TRBV7-2 and TRBJ2-7): GAGVSQSPSNKVTEKGKDVELRCDPISGHTALYWYRQSLGQGLEFLIYFQGNSAPDKSGLPSDRFSAERTGGSVSTLTIQRTQQEDSAVYLCASSLDIYYEQYFGPGTRLTVT.

The chain recombines TRBV30 with TRBJ2-5; a possible D gene is TRBD2 (5 bases). The V end was cut by 3 bases, the J end by 5 bases, with 10 bases between. Germline V lookup: CDR1 GTSNPN, CDR2 SVGIG (reference sequence). This CDR3 is 12 amino acids long. The CDR3, as DNA: TGTGCCTGGAGGGCGACTACGGAGACCCAGTACTTC. As protein: CAWRATTETQYF.

This chain uses TRBV12-3 or TRBV12-4 with TRBJ2-1; D could derive from TRBD1 or TRBD2 (5 bases each). V lost 5 bases and J 9 bases, leaving 14 bases between the germline ends. This CDR3 has 13 amino acids. The CDR3 sequence: CASSPTYGGEQFF. The CDR3 DNA is TGTGCCAGCAGTCCGACATATGGGGGTGAGCAGTTCTTC.

CDR3 loop: CASSHLGALDTGELFF. In DNA, the CDR3 is TGCGCCAGCAGCCACCTGGGGGCCCTCGACACCGGGGAGCTGTTTTTT. This sequence joins TRBV4-3 and TRBJ2-2; maybe TRBD1 (6 bases). V lost 3 bases to trimming and J lost 3 bases, with 14 bases between them. Germline CDR1 and CDR2: LGHNA and YSLEER. This CDR3 contains 16 residues.

The genes are TRBV18 and TRBJ1-1; D is uncertain. The ends were cut back, 2 bases at V and 3 bases at J, with 7 bases in the middle. CDR1 is KGHSH, CDR2 LQKENI, per germline. CDR3 length: 13 residues. CDR3: CASSPRLDTEAFF. The CDR3 DNA reads TGTGCCAGCTCACCAAGGTTGGACACTGAAGCTTTCTTT. Complete variable domain (other parts from reference TRBV18 and TRBJ1-1): NAGVMQNPRHLVRRRGQEARLRCSPMKGHSHVYWYRQLPEEGLKFMVYLQKENIIDESGMPKERFSAEFPKEGPSILRIQQVVRGDSAAYFCASSPRLDTEAFFGQGTRLTVV.

This chain uses TRBV27 with TRBJ2-5, with 11 bases lining up with TRBD2. The CDR3 consists of 19 residues. Trimming cost V 1 base and J 2 bases; bases outside gene matches: 12. CDR1 and CDR2 from the germline V gene are MNHEY and SMNVEV (reference sequence). The CDR3 reads CASSLLGTSGGVPQETQYF. DNA of the CDR3: TGTGCCAGCAGTTTATTGGGGACTAGCGGCGGGGTTCCTCAAGAGACCCAGTACTTC.

This clone has a handful of counts. V usage is TRBV4-1 and J usage is TRBJ1-4; no clear D. The CDR3 is 14 residues long. Germline V gene sequence: CDR1 MGHRA, CDR2 YSYEKL. V gave up 8 bases and J gave up 1 base, with 11 bases separating them. CDR3 protein: CASSQVVTNEKLFF. The CDR3 nucleotides read TGCGCCAGCTCGCAGGTCGTAACTAATGAAAAACTGTTTTTT.

This rearrangement joins TRBV19 to TRBJ2-1; weak D call: TRBD1 (5 bases). V lost 4 bases to trimming and J lost 4 bases, with 11 bases between them. Germline lookup yields CDR1 LNHDA and CDR2 SQIVND (reference sequence). This CDR3 has 14 residues. The CDR3 spells CASSRDRQYNEQFF. CDR3 coding DNA: TGTGCCAGTAGTAGGGATAGACAGTACAATGAGCAGTTCTTC.

The chain combines TRBV6-2 or TRBV6-3 with TRBJ2-1; D perhaps matches TRBD1 (5 bases). V lost 5 bases and J 7 bases, leaving 18 bases between the germline ends. CDR3 length: 15 residues. Germline V gene sequence: CDR1 MNHEY, CDR2 SVGEGT. CDR3 residues: CASSRPIDSTNEQFF. In nucleotides, the CDR3 is TGTGCCAGCAGTCGCCCGATCGACAGTACAAATGAGCAGTTCTTC.

The chain couples TRBV5-1 to TRBJ1-1; no clear D gene. Trimming removed 3 bases from V and 4 bases from J, with 16 bases in between. Germline CDR1 SGHRS, CDR2 YFSETQ. The CDR3 spans 15 residues. The CDR3 reads CASSWTGSSSTEAFF. CDR3 sequence (DNA): TGCGCCAGCAGCTGGACGGGATCCTCATCCACTGAAGCTTTCTTT.

The chain carries TRBV11-2 and TRBJ2-2, with unresolved D. V lost 0 bases, J lost 4 bases, and 3 bases lay in between. Germline CDR1 and CDR2: SGHAT and FQNNGV. CDR3 size: 13 residues. The CDR3 bases are TGTGCCAGCAGCTTAGATCGCACCGGGGAGCTGTTTTTT. As protein: CASSLDRTGELFF.

V and J are TRBV19 and TRBJ2-7, with no clear D. The CDR3 is 14 amino acids. Germline V gives CDR1 LNHDA, CDR2 SQIVND (reference sequence). The V end lost 0 bases, the J end lost 6 bases, and 12 bases lay between the germline ends. This CDR3 reads CASSIDLSAPEQYF. DNA of the CDR3: TGTGCCAGTAGTATAGATCTATCGGCCCCCGAGCAGTACTTC.

The CDR3 nucleotides are TGTGCCAGCAGCTTAGAGGTGGTAGCAGGGGATACGCAGTATTTT. This sequence encodes CASSLEVVAGDTQYF. The chain combines TRBV11-3 with TRBJ2-3; maybe TRBD1 (5 bases). V shed 0 bases and J shed 6 bases, with 13 bases lying between them. CDR3 size: 15 residues. Germline V gene data show CDR1 as SGHNT and CDR2 as YENEEA.

The chain uses TRBV27 and TRBJ2-7, with D possibly being TRBD1 (5 bases). Looked up from germline, CDR1 is MNHEY and CDR2 is SMNVEV (reference sequence). Trimming shortened V by 1 base and J by 4 bases, and 14 bases separated the two germline ends. This CDR3 is 15 amino acids long. The CDR3 spells CASSLLQDPLYEQYF. The CDR3 nucleotides are TGTGCCAGCAGTTTATTACAGGACCCCTTATACGAGCAGTACTTC.

The chain couples TRBV7-3 to TRBJ2-1, with a weak D call TRBD2 (6 bases). The V gene lost 5 bases and the J gene lost 4 bases, with 12 bases spanning the gap. Germline CDR1 reads SGHTA; CDR2 reads FQGTGA. The CDR3 loop spans 14 amino acids. In DNA, the CDR3 is TGTGCCAGCAGCACAAAAGGAGGGTACAATGAGCAGTTCTTC. Amino acids: CASSTKGGYNEQFF.

V is TRBV15 and J is TRBJ2-7; D is ambiguous. Germline lookup yields CDR1 LNHNV and CDR2 YYDKDF (reference sequence). The CDR3 contains 15 residues. The V end lost 9 bases, the J end lost 5 bases, and 23 bases lay between the germline ends. The CDR3 DNA follows: TGTGCCACTGCGGTAATATTGGCGCAGGTCAACGAGCAGTACTTC. Encoded protein: CATAVILAQVNEQYF. The variable domain in full, with the rest retrieved from reference TRBV15 and TRBJ2-7, is DAMVIQNPRYQVTQFGKPVTLSCSQTLNHNVMYWYQQKSSQAPKLLFHYYDKDFNNEADTPDNFQSRRPNTSFCFLDIRSPGLGDTAMYLCATAVILAQVNEQYFGPGTRLTVT.

The rearrangement links TRBV4-1 to TRBJ1-1, with D unclear. The length of the CDR3 is 11 residues. Germline-derived CDR1 and CDR2 are MGHRA and YSYEKL. V lost 1 base and J 8 bases, leaving 5 bases between the germline ends. In nucleotides, the CDR3 is TGCGCCAGCAGCCAAGGGCTGGAAGCTTTCTTT. Amino acids: CASSQGLEAFF.

The chain has TRBV29-1 and TRBJ2-1; D remains unclear. Germline CDR1 is SQVTM and CDR2 is ANQGSEA. This CDR3 region has 14 residues. Trimming cost V 4 bases and J 5 bases, with 15 bases left between them. CDR3 in amino acids: CSVGPIPPNNEQFF. CDR3 DNA sequence: TGCAGCGTTGGCCCTATTCCCCCGAACAATGAGCAGTTCTTC.

This clone was recorded only once. J is TRBJ1-4 and V is TRBV6-5; no reliable D call. Germline V gives CDR1 MNHEY, CDR2 SVGAGI. The V end was cut by 4 bases, the J end by 5 bases, with 17 bases between. The CDR3 runs 16 residues. For the CDR3, the DNA is TGTGCCAGCAGTTCTATCGAGAGGGTCCCAAATGAAAAACTGTTTTTT. This encodes CASSSIERVPNEKLFF.

The genes are TRBV29-1 and TRBJ1-2; D remains ambiguous. V dropped 8 bases and J dropped 7 bases, with 17 bases sitting between them. Per germline, CDR1 SQVTM and CDR2 ANQGSEA. This CDR3 is 12 amino acids long. The CDR3 spells CSTLPAEGGYTF. For the CDR3, the DNA is TGCAGCACCCTCCCTGCGGAAGGTGGCTACACCTTC.